Below, one TCR beta chain is given with its context. Its antigen is unknown. At one boundary the junction diverges from the germline segment, which might be a read error. The CDR3 extends over 14 amino acids. CDR1 KGHSH and CDR2 LQKENI come from the germline V gene. Here immunoSEQ multiplex PCR was the method, and the copy in TCRdb shows in-frame clones only, minus some. This sample carries about 5,000 clones, approximately 70% of them seen once, and the ten largest clones take roughly 50%. The tumor tissue sample was taken at baseline before any treatment. This entry belongs to a study of circulating tumor DNA in untreated peripheral T-cell lymphoma. Findings of the study overall: Tumor-specific clonotypes were found in less than 85% of patients.

This clonotype was sampled from a human donor with peripheral T-cell lymphoma. This rearrangement joins TRBV18 to TRBJ1-1, with 8 bases aligning to TRBD1. Sample: tumor tissue. The CDR3 nucleotides are TGTACCAGCTCAGGACAGGGATCGGACACTGAAGCTTTCTTT. Translating it yields CTSSGQGSDTEAFF.